This T cell receptor (beta chain) was documented in a study of long-term antiretroviral therapy in people with HIV. As concerns this clone: As yet, its antigen is unknown.

Survey-level immunoSEQ v3.0 assays were run. Per-sample targets for sequencing were roughly 35,000-55,000 T-cell genomes. The data were produced by immunoSEQ multiplex PCR, yet TCRdb's version contains in-frame clones alone and is incomplete. The repertoire consists of fewer than 45,000 clones, with approximately 85% occurring once and the leading ten covering about an eighth. General study findings and limits: Post-ART, diversity grew, though it stayed under transplant donor control levels.

This CDR3 has 12 amino acids. Germline V CDR1 and CDR2: SGHAT, FQNNGV. V was pared by 2 bases and J by 14 bases, with 13 bases between. Amounts of roughly 0.95-11 million cryopreserved PBMC were held in the samples before DNA extraction. This receptor was taken from a man between 18 and 35 years old with HIV. The chain uses TRBV11-2 and TRBJ2-1; perhaps TRBD1 as D (5 bases). The specimen was unsorted PBMCs, collected 0.3 years after starting antiretroviral therapy. CDR3 protein: CASSLPYLGEFF. The CDR3 DNA reads TGTGCCAGCAGCTTACCATACCTAGGGGAGTTCTTC.